This entry lists 21 T cell receptor beta chains sequenced from one sample in a study of CXCR3-negative and CXCR3-positive naive CD8 T cells. It was by 5' RACE with UMI labels that the TRB cDNA libraries were prepared. One entry per CDR3 protein, without DNA, is what TCRdb gives after re-calling the 5' RACE reads. The listing records 55,000 to 70,000 distinct CDR3 sequences. The sequenced sample was memory CD8+ T cells from blood. These TCRs come from a human donor in good health. Some clones in this sample may be carry-over from other donors' samples.

The rearrangement links TRBV21-1 to TRBJ2-2; the TCRdb call, TRBD1, lacks DNA for checking. TRBV21-1 is a pseudogene segment. The CDR3 totals 15 residues. The CDR3 spells CASRGGIHEPGELFF.

CDR3 sequence: CASSNQPSYEQYF. This rearrangement joins TRBV5-6 to TRBJ2-7. The length of the CDR3 is 13 residues. The germline V gene encodes CDR1 SGHDT and CDR2 YYEEEE.

This chain joins TRBV28 and TRBJ1-4; TCRdb's assignment of TRBD1 cannot be checked, as there is no DNA. This CDR3 has 13 residues. Germline V gene data show CDR1 as MDHEN and CDR2 as SYDVKM. CDR3 loop: CASSQGTREKLFF.

This chain uses TRBV27 with TRBJ1-1. CDR3 length: 13 amino acids. Germline V gene data show CDR1 as MNHEY and CDR2 as SMNVEV (reference sequence). The CDR3 sequence: CASSLGINTEAFF.

The V and J genes are TRBV7-3 and TRBJ2-1. Per the germline V gene, CDR1 is SGHTA and CDR2 is FQGTGA. The CDR3 runs to 13 residues. This chain's CDR3 is CASSLAGSNEQFF.

V usage is TRBV4-1 and J usage is TRBJ2-1; the TCRdb D gene call, TRBD1, has no DNA to confirm it. Germline CDR1 and CDR2: MGHRA and YSYEKL. The CDR3 loop spans 18 amino acids. CDR3 in amino acids: CASSQEETGWGSYNEQFF.

The chain employs TRBV2 and TRBJ2-3; the TCRdb D gene call, TRBD1, has no DNA to confirm it. The CDR3 length is 18 residues. CDR1 and CDR2 from the germline V gene are SNHLY and FYNNEI. CDR3 residues: CASSEGTHRGSSTDTQYF. The full variable domain, rest sourced from reference TRBV2 and TRBJ2-3, is EPEVTQTPSHQVTQMGQEVILRCVPISNHLYFYWYRQILGQKVEFLVSFYNNEISEKSEIFDDQFSVERPDGSNFTLKIRSTKLEDSAMYFCASSEGTHRGSSTDTQYFGPGTRLTVL.

The V gene is TRBV7-3, the J gene TRBJ2-1; TCRdb returns TRBD1, unconfirmable since there is no DNA. The CDR3 length is 17 residues. Germline assignment: CDR1 SGHTA and CDR2 FQGTGA. The CDR3 is CASSLWSGQGPYNEQFF.

This rearrangement joins TRBV2 to TRBJ1-1. This CDR3 is 13 amino acids long. Germline V gene sequence: CDR1 SNHLY, CDR2 FYNNEI. CDR3 sequence: CASRRSRNAEAFF.

V and J are TRBV4-1 and TRBJ2-7; TCRdb returns TRBD2, unconfirmable since there is no DNA. The CDR3 sequence is 15 residues long. Germline assignment: CDR1 MGHRA and CDR2 YSYEKL. This chain's CDR3 is CASSQEPAATYEQYF.

This rearrangement joins TRBV20-1 to TRBJ2-1. The CDR3 is made up of 12 amino acids. The germline V gene encodes CDR1 DFQATT and CDR2 SNEGSKA (reference sequence). The CDR3 protein is CSARVEATEQFF.

This chain uses TRBV27 with TRBJ2-5. Germline V gene data show CDR1 as MNHEY and CDR2 as SMNVEV (reference sequence). This CDR3 has 11 amino acids. This chain's CDR3 is CASSLGETQYF.

V usage is TRBV6-5 and J usage is TRBJ2-2. CDR3 size: 14 residues. The germline gives CDR1 MNHEY, CDR2 SVGAGI. The CDR3 sequence is CASSNHGDTGELFF.

The CDR3 region is CASSYSMGEAFF. J is TRBJ1-1 and V is TRBV6-5. Germline V gene data show CDR1 as MNHEY and CDR2 as SVGAGI. This CDR3 has 12 amino acids.

The chain uses TRBV29-1 and TRBJ1-2. This CDR3 is built from 14 residues. The V gene's germline CDR1 is SQVTM and CDR2 ANQGSEA. CDR3 sequence: CSVSWRDGYYGYTF.

V usage is TRBV2 and J usage is TRBJ2-1; the D gene TCRdb calls, TRBD1, cannot be checked with no DNA. The CDR3 is made up of 15 amino acids. CDR1 SNHLY and CDR2 FYNNEI come from the germline V gene. The CDR3 reads CASSRWTGQNNEQFF.

The V gene is TRBV20-1, the J gene TRBJ2-7; TCRdb picks TRBD2, but there is no DNA to check that call. The CDR3 spans 15 residues. CDR1 and CDR2 from the germline V gene are DFQATT and SNEGSKA (reference sequence). The CDR3 reads CSARDLTSGSFEQYF.

The chain joins TRBV7-9 to TRBJ2-5; TCRdb's D gene call, TRBD2, goes unchecked for lack of DNA. Germline CDR1 reads SEHNR; CDR2 reads FQNEAQ (reference sequence). The CDR3 loop spans 14 amino acids. The CDR3 is CASSPKGLQETQYF.

This CDR3 reads CTWSVQVNTEAFF. The chain is built from TRBV30 and TRBJ1-1. This CDR3 is 13 amino acids long. The germline CDR1 and CDR2 sequences are GTSNPN and SVGIG (reference sequence).

V usage is TRBV20-1 and J usage is TRBJ2-7. Germline V gene data show CDR1 as DFQATT and CDR2 as SNEGSKA (reference sequence). This CDR3 region has 16 residues. CDR3 in amino acids: CSARDQLAGVPYEQYF.

The chain combines TRBV15 with TRBJ2-5; TCRdb lists TRBD1, though no DNA is available to test this call. This CDR3 is 16 amino acids long. CDR1 LNHNV and CDR2 YYDKDF come from the germline V gene (reference sequence). CDR3 residues: CATSREVVSGGETQYF. Complete variable domain (other parts from reference TRBV15 and TRBJ2-5): DAMVIQNPRYQVTQFGKPVTLSCSQTLNHNVMYWYQQKSSQAPKLLFHYYDKDFNNEADTPDNFQSRRPNTSFCFLDIRSPGLGDTAMYLCATSREVVSGGETQYFGPGTRLLVL.